This passage covers 23 T cell receptor beta chains from one sample sequenced in a study of T-cell memory formation after mild COVID-19. TCRdb analysed the 5' RACE reads with MiXCR anew, one entry per CDR3 protein. The sample holds hundreds of thousands of distinct CDR3 sequences, around a quarter seen once. Sequences were obtained from PBMCs or a T cell subset sorted from them (not recorded which). The receptors shown here come from an adult woman who had mild COVID-19 (a few samples of this study predate the infection). Cell type and time point are not known.

In this sample, this clonotype turned up a few times. The chain uses TRBV7-2 and TRBJ2-4; TRBD2 matches 7 bases. This CDR3 contains 16 residues. Unmatched junction bases numbered 9, after V lost 7 bases and J lost 0 bases. The germline V gene has CDR1 SGHTA and CDR2 FQGNSA. This CDR3 is CASTTGGGLAKNIQYF. CDR3 in DNA: TGTGCCAGCACCACGGGGGGAGGCCTAGCCAAAAACATTCAGTACTTC.

The rearrangement uses TRBV12-3 or TRBV12-4 and TRBJ1-1; 8 nucleotides match TRBD1. CDR3 length equals 13 residues. J lost 4 bases, V lost 7 bases, and 5 bases had no gene match. The CDR3 DNA is TGTGCCAGCACCGGGACAGGATCCACTGAAGCTTTCTTT. Translated, it gives CASTGTGSTEAFF.

CDR3 nucleotides: TGCAGCGTTGATCAGGACAGGGGTAGCGAGCAGTACTTC. Its protein product is CSVDQDRGSEQYF. The chain recombines TRBV29-1 with TRBJ2-7; 9 positions agree with TRBD1. The CDR3 runs 13 residues. Trimming took 3 bases from V and 6 from J; bases not matched to a gene: 6. CDR1 and CDR2 from the germline V gene are SQVTM and ANQGSEA.

In regard to this clonotype: A junction end diverges from the germline sequence, so it may reflect a read error. The chain couples TRBV5-1 to TRBJ2-7; 9 bases are a match to TRBD1. This CDR3 is built from 14 residues. CDR1 SGHRS and CDR2 YFSETQ come from the germline V gene. The CDR3 loop is CATSPGTGLYEQYF. CDR3 nucleotide sequence: TGCGCCACCAGCCCCGGGACAGGGCTCTACGAGCAGTACTTC.

The CDR3 coding sequence is TGTGCCAGCAACCCCGCGGGGGACTATGGCTACACCTTC. This encodes CASNPAGDYGYTF. The rearrangement joins TRBV6-5 to TRBJ1-2; D might be TRBD1 (5 bases). Germline V gene sequence: CDR1 MNHEY, CDR2 SVGAGI. V lost 7 bases and J lost 3, with 12 bases in between. The CDR3 covers 13 residues.

This clonotype was observed a handful of times. This chain links TRBV3-1 with TRBJ2-1, with 7 bases aligning to TRBD2. V dropped 3 bases and J dropped 13; count of bases not matched to a gene: 9. The V gene's germline CDR1 is LGHDT and CDR2 YNNKEL (reference sequence). The CDR3 totals 13 residues. The CDR3 loop reads CASSHLAGTTQFF. The CDR3 bases are TGTGCCAGCAGCCACCTAGCCGGGACTACACAGTTCTTC.

This sequence joins TRBV5-6 and TRBJ2-1; D is ambiguous. From germline, CDR1 is SGHDT and CDR2 YYEEEE. The CDR3 covers 13 residues. V was pared by 3 bases and J by 8 bases, with 12 bases between. The CDR3 spells CASSWRGIDEQFF. The CDR3 DNA follows: TGTGCCAGCAGCTGGCGCGGAATCGATGAGCAGTTCTTC.

There are a few counts of this clonotype. The rearrangement joins TRBV7-8 to TRBJ1-4, with a tentative D call TRBD1 (6 bases). The CDR3 has 16 residues. The germline V gene encodes CDR1 SGHVS and CDR2 FQNEAQ. V was trimmed by 5 bases and J by 8 bases, leaving 21 bases between them. CDR3 amino acids: CASSPLHREGDEKLFF. The CDR3 DNA follows: TGTGCCAGCAGCCCACTCCACAGGGAGGGGGACGAAAAACTGTTTTTT.

The CDR3 here is CSVEGQPNEQYF. The CDR3 coding sequence is TGCAGCGTTGAAGGGCAGCCTAACGAGCAGTACTTC. The rearrangement joins TRBV29-1 to TRBJ2-7, with D uncertain. The CDR3 is made up of 12 amino acids. Germline V gene data show CDR1 as SQVTM and CDR2 as ANQGSEA. The V and J ends lost 1 base and 5 bases respectively, with 9 bases between them.

J is TRBJ2-7 and V is TRBV6-2 or TRBV6-3; D remains unclear. V lost 2 bases to trimming and J lost 2 bases, with 4 bases between them. The germline V gene encodes CDR1 MNHEY and CDR2 SVGEGT. This CDR3 has 12 residues. CDR3 sequence: CASSYHPYEQYF. The CDR3 region has the DNA TGTGCCAGCAGTTACCACCCCTACGAGCAGTACTTC.

This clonotype was picked up a small number of times. The chain is built from TRBV5-6 and TRBJ2-3, with 9 bases aligning to TRBD2. The CDR3 sequence is 16 residues long. Germline loops: CDR1 SGHDT, CDR2 YYEEEE. After removal of 0 bases from V and 2 bases from J, the junction contained 4 bases not matched to a gene. CDR3 DNA sequence: TGTGCCAGCAGCTTGGAGCTAGCGGGGTCCACAGATACGCAGTATTTT. Translation gives CASSLELAGSTDTQYF.

This clonotype was counted between two and nine times. V is TRBV12-3 or TRBV12-4 and J is TRBJ2-3, with TRBD2 identical over 11 bases. Trimming cost V 2 bases and J 4 bases; bases outside gene matches: 5. This CDR3 has 16 residues. This chain's CDR3 is CASSLTSGSGSDTQYF. As DNA, the CDR3 is TGTGCCAGCAGTTTAACTAGCGGGAGTGGATCAGATACGCAGTATTTT.

V is TRBV6-5 and J is TRBJ2-7; maybe TRBD1 (5 bases). This CDR3 comprises 15 residues. V lost 7 bases and J 5 bases, leaving 21 bases between the germline ends. The germline V gene encodes CDR1 MNHEY and CDR2 SVGAGI. CDR3 amino acids: CASTPGIAGWNEQYF. The CDR3 DNA reads TGTGCCAGCACTCCAGGGATCGCAGGGTGGAACGAGCAGTACTTC.

V is TRBV20-1 and J is TRBJ1-2, with D possibly matching TRBD1 (6 bases). Germline CDR1 DFQATT, CDR2 SNEGSKA (reference sequence). V lost 7 bases and J lost 7, with 19 bases in between. This CDR3 has 13 amino acids. DNA for the CDR3: TGCAGTGGGGGCGGGGGGCTAAGGAGTGGCTACACCTTC. Translating it yields CSGGGGLRSGYTF.

This rearrangement joins TRBV12-3 or TRBV12-4 to TRBJ2-2; 14 bases fit TRBD2. The trim removed 5 bases at V and 7 bases at J, leaving 6 bases unmatched. There are 16 residues in the CDR3. CDR3 nucleotide sequence: TGTGCCAGCAGTCCCCGGACTAGCGGGAGGCTCGGGGAGCTGTTTTTT. It yields the protein CASSPRTSGRLGELFF.

This clonotype appeared once. The chain carries TRBV12-3 or TRBV12-4 and TRBJ2-1; D not resolved. The CDR3 has 11 residues. Trimming pared 3 bases from V and 13 bases from J, leaving 10 bases between. In DNA, the CDR3 is TGTGCCAGCAGTTTCGAGCTACCTCAGTTCTTC. Amino acids: CASSFELPQFF.

This clonotype came up a few times. This sequence joins TRBV20-1 and TRBJ2-3; D may be TRBD1 or TRBD2 (5 bases each). Germline V gene lookup returns CDR1 DFQATT and CDR2 SNEGSKA (reference sequence). The CDR3 length is 14 residues. The ends were cut back, 8 bases at V and 2 bases at J, with 17 bases in the middle. The CDR3 DNA reads TGCAGTTTAAGGTTGAGGGGTGCCACAGATACGCAGTATTTT. It specifies CSLRLRGATDTQYF.

The genes are TRBV29-1 and TRBJ1-1, with a weak D call TRBD1 (5 bases). The V end lost 7 bases, the J end lost 6 bases, and 18 bases lay between the germline ends. The CDR3 contains 13 residues. CDR1 SQVTM and CDR2 ANQGSEA come from the germline V gene. As DNA, the CDR3 is TGCAGCGCCGATAAGGGGTTGAAGGCTGAAGCTTTCTTT. Protein product: CSADKGLKAEAFF.

This chain connects TRBV20-1 to TRBJ2-1; D is tentatively TRBD1 or TRBD2 (5 bases each). The CDR3 sequence is 13 residues long. Germline assignment: CDR1 DFQATT and CDR2 SNEGSKA (reference sequence). V dropped 7 bases and J dropped 8 bases, with 18 bases sitting between them. The CDR3 loop reads CSGGTSWGYEQFF. The CDR3 region has the DNA TGCAGTGGGGGGACCTCCTGGGGTTATGAGCAGTTCTTC.

This clonotype occurred a few times. The chain has TRBV12-3 or TRBV12-4 and TRBJ1-5; D is unresolved. V was clipped by 5 bases and J by 7 bases, with 9 bases between them. This CDR3 region has 12 residues. CDR3 amino acids: CASSTRSQPQHF. Written as DNA, the CDR3 is TGTGCCAGCAGTACAAGGAGCCAGCCCCAGCATTTT.

This clonotype came up a few times. The CDR3 is CASSLNSPGELFF. DNA of the CDR3: TGTGCCAGCAGTTTAAACAGTCCCGGGGAGCTGTTTTTT. J is TRBJ2-2 and V is TRBV12-3 or TRBV12-4; D is unclear. With 2 bases removed from V and 6 bases from J, the gap between germline ends came to 7 bases. The CDR3 sequence is 13 residues long.

The rearrangement uses TRBV7-9 and TRBJ1-1; no firm D call. Germline CDR1 SEHNR, CDR2 FQNEAQ (reference sequence). V was cut by 3 bases and J by 6 bases, with 11 bases left in between. The CDR3 runs to 13 residues. The DNA of the CDR3 is TGTGCCAGCAGCTTCGAGGGTGTATCTGAAGCTTTCTTT. It yields the protein CASSFEGVSEAFF.

This clonotype appeared a single time. The chain joins TRBV12-3 or TRBV12-4 to TRBJ2-5; 13 positions match TRBD2. The CDR3 sequence is 15 residues long. V gave up 6 bases and J gave up 5 bases; unmatched junction bases: 6. This CDR3 is CASSPTSGRAETQYF. The CDR3 DNA reads TGTGCCAGCAGCCCCACTAGCGGGAGGGCCGAGACCCAGTACTTC.